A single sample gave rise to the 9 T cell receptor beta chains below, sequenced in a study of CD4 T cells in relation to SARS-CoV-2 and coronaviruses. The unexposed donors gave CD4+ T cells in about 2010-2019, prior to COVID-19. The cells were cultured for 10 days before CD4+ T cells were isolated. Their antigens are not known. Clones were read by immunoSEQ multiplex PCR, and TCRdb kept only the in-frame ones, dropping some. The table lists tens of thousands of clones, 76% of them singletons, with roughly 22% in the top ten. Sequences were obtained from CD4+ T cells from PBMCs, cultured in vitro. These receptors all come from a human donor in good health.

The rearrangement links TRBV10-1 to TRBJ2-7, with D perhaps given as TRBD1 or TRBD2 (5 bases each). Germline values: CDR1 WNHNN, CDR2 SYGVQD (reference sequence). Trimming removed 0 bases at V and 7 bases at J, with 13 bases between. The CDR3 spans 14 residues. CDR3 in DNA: TGCGCCAGCAGTGAGTCGGGGGTCTTTCGGGAGCAGTACTTC. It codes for CASSESGVFREQYF.

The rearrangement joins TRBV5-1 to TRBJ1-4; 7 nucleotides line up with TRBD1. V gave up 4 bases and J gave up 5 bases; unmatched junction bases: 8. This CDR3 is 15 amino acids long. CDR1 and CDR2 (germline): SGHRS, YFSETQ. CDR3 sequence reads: CASSTTTGRNEKLFF. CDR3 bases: TGCGCCAGCAGCACCACGACAGGGCGGAATGAAAAACTGTTTTTT.

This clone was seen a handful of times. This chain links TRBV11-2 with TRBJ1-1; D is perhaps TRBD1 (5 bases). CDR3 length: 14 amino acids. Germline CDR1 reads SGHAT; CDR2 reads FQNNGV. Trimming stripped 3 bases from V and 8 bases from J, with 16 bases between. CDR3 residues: CASSLGLPRGEAFF. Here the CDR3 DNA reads TGTGCCAGCAGCTTGGGACTCCCCCGGGGAGAAGCTTTCTTT. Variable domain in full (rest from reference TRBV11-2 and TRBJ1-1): EAGVAQSPRYKIIEKRQSVAFWCNPISGHATLYWYQQILGQGPKLLIQFQNNGVVDDSQLPKDRFSAERLKGVDSTLKIQPAKLEDSAVYLCASSLGLPRGEAFFGQGTRLTVV.

The CDR3 reads CASSPSGPSYGYTF. As DNA, the CDR3 is TGTGCCAGCAGCCCGAGCGGACCAAGCTACGGCTACACCTTC. The J gene is TRBJ1-2, the V gene TRBV7-2; D not certain. Trimming shortened V by 5 bases and J by 8 bases, and 18 bases separated the two germline ends. The CDR3 has 14 amino acids. CDR1 is SGHTA and CDR2 is FQGNSA in the germline V gene.

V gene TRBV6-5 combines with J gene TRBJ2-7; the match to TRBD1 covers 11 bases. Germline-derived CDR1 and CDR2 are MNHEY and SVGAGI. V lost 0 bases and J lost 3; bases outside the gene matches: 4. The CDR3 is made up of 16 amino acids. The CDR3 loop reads CASSYSSGTGGYEQYF. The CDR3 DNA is TGTGCCAGCAGTTACTCGAGCGGGACAGGGGGCTACGAGCAGTACTTC.

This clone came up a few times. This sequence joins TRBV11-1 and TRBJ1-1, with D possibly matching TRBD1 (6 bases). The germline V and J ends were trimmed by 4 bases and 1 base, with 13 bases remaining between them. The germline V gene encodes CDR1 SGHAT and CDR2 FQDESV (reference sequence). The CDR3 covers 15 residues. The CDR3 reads CASSWSSRGNTEAFF. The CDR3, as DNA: TGTGCCAGCAGCTGGTCGAGCAGGGGGAACACTGAAGCTTTCTTT. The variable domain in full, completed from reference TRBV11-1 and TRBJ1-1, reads EAEVAQSPRYKITEKSQAVAFWCDPISGHATLYWYRQILGQGPELLVQFQDESVVDDSQLPKDRFSAERLKGVDSTLKIQPAELGDSAMYLCASSWSSRGNTEAFFGQGTRLTVV.

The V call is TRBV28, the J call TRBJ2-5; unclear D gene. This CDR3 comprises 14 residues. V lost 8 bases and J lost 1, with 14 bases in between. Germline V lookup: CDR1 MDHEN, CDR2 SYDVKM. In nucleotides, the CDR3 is TGTGCCAGCCGAAACGGCTTGAGCCAAGAGACCCAGTACTTC. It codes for CASRNGLSQETQYF.

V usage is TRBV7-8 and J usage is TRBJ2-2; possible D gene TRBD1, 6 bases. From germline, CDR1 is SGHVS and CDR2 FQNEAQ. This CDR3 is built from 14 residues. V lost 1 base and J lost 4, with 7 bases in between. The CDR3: CASSLVGGTGELFF. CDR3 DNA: TGTGCCAGCAGCTTAGTAGGGGGCACCGGGGAGCTGTTTTTT.

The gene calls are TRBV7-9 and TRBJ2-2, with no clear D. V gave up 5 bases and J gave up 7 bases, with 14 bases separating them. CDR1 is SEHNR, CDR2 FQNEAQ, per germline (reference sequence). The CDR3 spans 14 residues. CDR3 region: CASSPRPKDGELFF. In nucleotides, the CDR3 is TGTGCCAGCAGCCCCCGGCCTAAAGACGGGGAGCTGTTTTTT.